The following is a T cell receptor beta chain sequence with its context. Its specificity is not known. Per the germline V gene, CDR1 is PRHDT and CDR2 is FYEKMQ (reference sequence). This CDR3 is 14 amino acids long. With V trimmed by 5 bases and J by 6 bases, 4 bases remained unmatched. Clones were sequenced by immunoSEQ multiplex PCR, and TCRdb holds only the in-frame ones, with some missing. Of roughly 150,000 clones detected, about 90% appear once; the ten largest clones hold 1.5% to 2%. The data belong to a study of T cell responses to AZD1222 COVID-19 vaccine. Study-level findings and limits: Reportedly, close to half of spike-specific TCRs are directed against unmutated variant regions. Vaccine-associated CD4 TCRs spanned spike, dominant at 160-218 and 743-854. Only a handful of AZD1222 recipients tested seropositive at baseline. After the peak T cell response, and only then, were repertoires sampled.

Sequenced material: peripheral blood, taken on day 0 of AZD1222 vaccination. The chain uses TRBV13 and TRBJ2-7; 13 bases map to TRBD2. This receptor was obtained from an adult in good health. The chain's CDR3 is CASSRGLAGVEQYF. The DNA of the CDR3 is TGTGCCAGCAGCCGTGGACTAGCGGGAGTCGAGCAGTACTTC.